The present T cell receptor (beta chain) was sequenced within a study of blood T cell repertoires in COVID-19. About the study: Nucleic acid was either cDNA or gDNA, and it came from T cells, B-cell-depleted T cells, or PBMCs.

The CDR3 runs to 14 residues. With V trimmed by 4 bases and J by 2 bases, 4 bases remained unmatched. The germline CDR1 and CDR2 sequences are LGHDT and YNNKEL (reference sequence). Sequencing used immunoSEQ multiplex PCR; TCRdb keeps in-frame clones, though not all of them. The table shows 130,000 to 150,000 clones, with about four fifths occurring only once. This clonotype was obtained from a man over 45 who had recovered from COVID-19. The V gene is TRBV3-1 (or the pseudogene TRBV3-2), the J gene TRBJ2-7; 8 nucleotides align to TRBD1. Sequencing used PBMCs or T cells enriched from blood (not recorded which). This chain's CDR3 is CASSPGTGAYEQYF. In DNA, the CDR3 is TGTGCCAGCAGCCCCGGGACAGGAGCCTACGAGCAGTACTTC.